Sequencing of this T cell receptor (beta chain) was carried out in a study of cytomegalovirus exposure and HLA in healthy donors. The PCR employed 60 Vbeta primers together with 13 Jbeta primers. The method was immunoSEQ multiplex PCR; TCRdb's version includes in-frame clones alone and lacks a portion of them. This repertoire shows about 130,000 clones, around 77% found once; its top ten account for 0.75% to 0.95%. Notes on this clone: Its specificity is unknown. One junction end disagrees with the germline gene, perhaps due to a read error.

Study-wide findings and caveats: There was a cluster of highly shared sequence variants that was likely a sequencing artifact. After further analysis at a later stage, under 20,000 TCR beta sequences were associated with HLA alleles at 0.05 false discovery rate.

Sequencing was done on a sample of PBMCs. The sequence came from a woman in her sixties in good health and CMV-seronegative.

The CDR3 DNA reads as TGTGCCAGCAGCCCGGGGAACCCCGGGGAGCTGTTTTTT. Translation: CASSPGNPGELFF. This rearrangement joins TRBV6-4 to TRBJ2-2, with D tentatively TRBD2 (5 bases). Germline CDR1 MRHNA, CDR2 SNTAGT. This CDR3 contains 13 residues.